The source of this TCR beta chain is a study of T cells in localized non-small cell lung cancer. Points on this clone: Its cognate antigen is unknown.

Trimming took 0 bases from V and 5 from J; bases not matched to a gene: 5. There are 15 residues in the CDR3. Per germline, CDR1 GTSNPN and CDR2 SVGIG (reference sequence). Only in-frame clones appear in the TCRdb table, and some are missing; sequencing was by immunoSEQ multiplex PCR. The table has about 79,000 clones, 88% seen once; the top ten hold around a fifth. Study-level results: Detection in adjacent lung was observed for a median roughly 57 of the top 100 tumor clones. Higher adjacent-lung clonality was associated with shorter survival. Tumor samples were not multi-region, leaving intratumor heterogeneity unexcluded.

The sample was peripheral blood, taken before any cancer treatment. This chain links TRBV30 with TRBJ1-1, with 11 bases matching TRBD1. The sequence derives from a woman aged 40-70 years with stage I squamous cell lung carcinoma. Written as DNA, the CDR3 is TGTGCCTGGAGTGTACGGACAGGGGGCTGGACTGAAGCTTTCTTT. Protein: CAWSVRTGGWTEAFF. Complete variable domain (other parts from reference TRBV30 and TRBJ1-1): SQTIHQWPATLVQPVGSPLSLECTVEGTSNPNLYWYRQAAGRGLQLLFYSVGIGQISSEVPQNLSASRPQDRQFILSSKKLLLSDSGFYLCAWSVRTGGWTEAFFGQGTRLTVV.